Described below is a single TCR beta chain sequence and its context. The antigen is undetermined. The source of the sample is a study of response to subunit inactivated influenza vaccine. Study-level findings and limits: T cells newly recruited by each seasonal influenza vaccination are few, the authors suggested.

The CDR3 contains 13 residues. The V end was cut by 1 base, the J end by 2 bases, with 5 bases between. Germline V lookup: CDR1 SEHNR, CDR2 FQNEAQ (reference sequence). TCRdb re-analysed the RT-PCR reads in MiXCR, keeping a single row per CDR3 protein. Of around 750,000 distinct CDR3 sequences in the sample, less than 25% are singletons; the top ten hold 9.5% to 13%. The chain uses TRBV7-9 and TRBJ1-1; D gene ambiguous. This TCR was recovered from a man aged 50 to 60 who received an inactivated influenza vaccine. The sequences come from PBMCs from blood, collected roughly 5 days after vaccination. The CDR3 reads CASSLDANTEAFF. CDR3 coding DNA: TGTGCCAGCAGCTTAGATGCCAACACTGAAGCTTTCTTT. Full variable domain (missing parts from reference TRBV7-9 and TRBJ1-1): DTGVSQNPRHKITKRGQNVTFRCDPISEHNRLYWYRQTLGQGPEFLTYFQNEAQLEKSRLLSDRFSAERPKGSFSTLEIQRTEQGDSAMYLCASSLDANTEAFFGQGTRLTVV.